The clone carrying this TCR beta chain was observed a handful of times. Its antigen remains unidentified. The sample originates from a study of shared clonotypes between healthy human individuals. Study-wide findings and caveats: Represented genetic and exposure-history diversity was restricted by having few donors.

Trimming shortened V by 8 bases and J by 5 bases, and 12 bases separated the two germline ends. The CDR3 spans 13 residues. Germline loops: CDR1 ENHRY, CDR2 SYGVKD. Caucasian adults living in Nashville, Tennessee, provided all samples. Evenly divided among several immunoSEQ plates was the genomic DNA of each subset. Sequenced by immunoSEQ multiplex PCR; TCRdb stores in-frame clones only, minus some. The sample includes about half a million clones, roughly 83% of them seen just once. The clonotype originates from a middle-aged woman in good health. Some clones in this sample may be carry-over from other donors' samples. V and J are TRBV10-3 and TRBJ1-4; maybe TRBD1 (6 bases). Sequenced: PBMCs. CDR3: CAIRRDINEKLFF. CDR3 DNA: TGTGCCATCCGACGGGACATCAATGAAAAACTGTTTTTT.